The 19 T cell receptor beta chains in this list originate from one sample, sequenced in a study of technical replicates of blood from a handful of donors. Clones were sequenced by immunoSEQ multiplex PCR, and TCRdb holds only the in-frame ones, with some missing. The top ten clones hold under 0.35% of a sample with more than 80,000 clones, roughly 94% of them seen once. Input material: T cells isolated from PBMCs. Receptors were obtained from a human donor in good health.

The genes are TRBV7-3 and TRBJ1-1, with TRBD1 matching over 8 bases. The CDR3 is 14 residues long. Germline V gene data show CDR1 as SGHTA and CDR2 as FQGTGA. J gave up 4 bases and V 5 bases, and 6 bases lay outside the gene matches. The CDR3 DNA reads as TGTGCCAGCAGCCTGACAGGGGCGGGCACTGAAGCTTTCTTT. Translation gives CASSLTGAGTEAFF.

This sequence joins TRBV11-2 and TRBJ2-7; 10 bases agree with TRBD1. In germline, CDR1 is SGHAT, CDR2 FQNNGV. The V gene end was trimmed by 4 bases and the J gene end by 4 bases; junction bases not matched to a gene: 1. The CDR3 covers 13 residues. CDR3 coding DNA: TGTGCCAGCAGCTGGGACAGGGGATACGAGCAGTACTTC. Its translation is CASSWDRGYEQYF.

This clone was observed once. The rearrangement links TRBV5-4 to TRBJ2-5, with D maybe TRBD1 (5 bases). The germline V gene has CDR1 SGHNT and CDR2 YYREEE (reference sequence). This CDR3 region has 14 residues. V was pared by 0 bases and J by 4 bases, with 10 bases between. The CDR3 here is CASSLGQGGETQYF. CDR3 sequence (DNA): TGTGCCAGCAGCTTGGGGCAGGGCGGAGAGACCCAGTACTTC. Variable domain in full (rest from reference TRBV5-4 and TRBJ2-5): ETGVTQSPTHLIKTRGQQVTLRCSSQSGHNTVSWYQQALGQGPQFIFQYYREEENGRGNFPPRFSGLQFPNYSSELNVNALELDDSALYLCASSLGQGGETQYFGPGTRLLVL.

V gene TRBV4-3 combines with J gene TRBJ2-5; 7 positions agree with TRBD2. Germline V gene lookup returns CDR1 LGHNA and CDR2 YSLEER. This CDR3 is built from 15 residues. With 1 base clipped from V and 3 bases from J, the junction kept 5 bases outside the gene matches. This CDR3 reads CASSQGLAGEETQYF. In nucleotides, the CDR3 is TGCGCCAGCAGCCAAGGTCTGGCGGGAGAAGAGACCCAGTACTTC.

The chain has TRBV28 and TRBJ1-4; the D is unclear. V gave up 0 bases and J gave up 7 bases, with 9 bases separating them. The CDR3 consists of 14 residues. CDR1 MDHEN and CDR2 SYDVKM come from the germline V gene. This CDR3 reads CASSLWGRSEKLFF. The CDR3 DNA sequence: TGTGCCAGCAGTTTATGGGGGAGGAGTGAAAAACTGTTTTTT. Filled out from reference TRBV28 and TRBJ1-4, the complete variable domain reads DVKVTQSSRYLVKRTGEKVFLECVQDMDHENMFWYRQDPGLGLRLIYFSYDVKMKEKGDIPEGYSVSREKKERFSLILESASTNQTSMYLCASSLWGRSEKLFFGSGTQLSVL.

In nucleotides, the CDR3 is TGTGCCAGCAGTAGCGGTGCCAAAAACATTCAGTACTTC. Translation: CASSSGAKNIQYF. The genes are TRBV28 and TRBJ2-4, with D tentatively TRBD2 (5 bases). CDR1 and CDR2 (germline): MDHEN, SYDVKM. This CDR3 is 13 amino acids long. Trimming stripped 5 bases from V and 1 base from J, with 6 bases between.

This chain connects TRBV14 to TRBJ1-1; 10 bases are a match to TRBD1. V lost 3 bases to trimming and J lost 6 bases; unmatched junction nucleotides: 7. Per germline, CDR1 SGHDN and CDR2 FVKESK. This CDR3 region has 15 residues. For the CDR3, the DNA is TGTGCCAGCAGCCAGTTGGGACAGGGGCGGCCTGAAGCTTTCTTT. Protein: CASSQLGQGRPEAFF.

The rearrangement links TRBV25-1 to TRBJ2-2; D might be TRBD1 (8 bases). This CDR3 is built from 15 residues. The V end was cut by 7 bases, the J end by 6 bases, with 18 bases between. Germline V gene data show CDR1 as MGHDK and CDR2 as SYGVNS. CDR3 sequence: CASTPNRGGAGELFF. CDR3 nucleotide sequence: TGTGCCAGCACCCCAAACAGGGGGGGGGCCGGGGAGCTGTTTTTT.

The chain couples TRBV27 to TRBJ1-1; 10 nucleotides agree with TRBD1. CDR3 size: 14 residues. The V gene end was trimmed by 6 bases and the J gene end by 0 bases; junction bases not matched to a gene: 1. Per the germline V gene, CDR1 is MNHEY and CDR2 is SMNVEV (reference sequence). For the CDR3, the DNA is TGTGCCAGCAGGGGACAGGGGATGAACACTGAAGCTTTCTTT. This encodes CASRGQGMNTEAFF.

The gene calls are TRBV2 and TRBJ2-1, with 9 bases matching TRBD2. This CDR3 has 15 residues. Trimming at V came to 3 bases and at J to 0 bases, leaving 0 bases not matched to a gene. The germline V gene encodes CDR1 SNHLY and CDR2 FYNNEI. DNA of the CDR3: TGTGCCAGCAGTGATAGCGGGAGCTCCTACAATGAGCAGTTCTTC. This sequence encodes CASSDSGSSYNEQFF.

The chain is built from TRBV5-1 and TRBJ1-1; the D gene is possibly TRBD1 (6 bases). In germline, CDR1 is SGHRS, CDR2 YFSETQ. The CDR3 contains 15 residues. The germline V and J ends were trimmed by 2 bases and 4 bases, with 15 bases remaining between them. The CDR3 DNA is TGCGCCAGCAGCTTTATTCAGGGGTCGAGCACTGAAGCTTTCTTT. This encodes CASSFIQGSSTEAFF.

This clone has more than one count but fewer than ten. The chain links TRBV25-1 to TRBJ1-1; D unclear. Germline assignment: CDR1 MGHDK and CDR2 SYGVNS. The CDR3 consists of 13 residues. V dropped 2 bases and J dropped 1 base, with 5 bases sitting between them. CDR3 DNA: TGTGCCAGCAGTGAAAACTGGAACACTGAAGCTTTCTTT. Its translation is CASSENWNTEAFF.

The chain employs TRBV7-9 and TRBJ1-2, with TRBD1 matching 7 bases. V lost 5 bases and J lost 2; bases outside the gene matches: 5. This CDR3 comprises 14 residues. The germline V gene encodes CDR1 SEHNR and CDR2 FQNEAQ (reference sequence). CDR3 protein: CASSHTGDNYGYTF. CDR3 coding DNA: TGTGCCAGCAGCCACACAGGGGACAACTATGGCTACACCTTC.

The genes are TRBV28 and TRBJ2-1; perhaps TRBD2 as D (5 bases). CDR1 and CDR2 (germline): MDHEN, SYDVKM. V lost 2 bases, J lost 0 bases, and 8 bases lay in between. The CDR3 length is 15 residues. The CDR3 reads CASSLKGSSYNEQFF. CDR3 sequence (DNA): TGTGCCAGCAGTTTAAAAGGGAGCTCCTACAATGAGCAGTTCTTC. Filled out from reference TRBV28 and TRBJ2-1, the complete variable domain reads DVKVTQSSRYLVKRTGEKVFLECVQDMDHENMFWYRQDPGLGLRLIYFSYDVKMKEKGDIPEGYSVSREKKERFSLILESASTNQTSMYLCASSLKGSSYNEQFFGPGTRLTVL.

The V gene is TRBV28, the J gene TRBJ2-5; 8 bases align to TRBD2. Germline CDR1 is MDHEN and CDR2 is SYDVKM. The CDR3 has 15 amino acids. With 6 bases clipped from V and 3 bases from J, the junction kept 9 bases outside the gene matches. The CDR3 sequence: CASRKLAGFKETQYF. The CDR3 DNA reads TGTGCCAGCAGGAAGTTAGCGGGATTTAAAGAGACCCAGTACTTC. Based on the CDR3 plus reference TRBV28 and TRBJ2-5, the full variable domain is DVKVTQSSRYLVKRTGEKVFLECVQDMDHENMFWYRQDPGLGLRLIYFSYDVKMKEKGDIPEGYSVSREKKERFSLILESASTNQTSMYLCASRKLAGFKETQYFGPGTRLLVL.

The chain joins TRBV7-3 to TRBJ2-7; 7 bases fit TRBD1. V shed 5 bases and J 3 bases; nucleotides not matched to a gene: 4. Germline V gene sequence: CDR1 SGHTA, CDR2 FQGTGA. The CDR3 spans 13 residues. For the CDR3, the DNA is TGTGCCAGCAGCCCGGGACAGATCTACGAGCAGTACTTC. Its protein is CASSPGQIYEQYF.

V usage is TRBV9 and J usage is TRBJ1-2, with D unclear. The CDR3 is made up of 11 amino acids. Germline CDR1 is SGDLS and CDR2 is YYNGEE. Trimming cost V 3 bases and J 8 bases, with 8 bases left between them. CDR3 sequence (DNA): TGTGCCAGCAGCGCCGGTATGGGCTACACCTTC. It specifies CASSAGMGYTF.

V is TRBV30 and J is TRBJ2-7, with D perhaps TRBD1 (5 bases). The V and J ends lost 8 bases and 6 bases respectively, with 20 bases between them. CDR3 length: 13 amino acids. Germline V gene data show CDR1 as GTSNPN and CDR2 as SVGIG (reference sequence). The CDR3, as DNA: TGTGCCGGCTATGGGGCGTCGCTCCCCGAGCAGTACTTC. Encoded protein: CAGYGASLPEQYF.

This chain connects TRBV2 to TRBJ2-1, with 8 bases fitting TRBD2. Germline V lookup: CDR1 SNHLY, CDR2 FYNNEI. This CDR3 region has 16 residues. Trimming removed 5 bases from V and 5 bases from J; junction bases left unmatched: 11. The CDR3: CASSILQREINNEQFF. The CDR3, as DNA: TGTGCCAGCAGTATACTTCAGCGGGAGATCAACAATGAGCAGTTCTTC. The variable domain in full, completed from reference TRBV2 and TRBJ2-1, reads EPEVTQTPSHQVTQMGQEVILRCVPISNHLYFYWYRQILGQKVEFLVSFYNNEISEKSEIFDDQFSVERPDGSNFTLKIRSTKLEDSAMYFCASSILQREINNEQFFGPGTRLTVL.